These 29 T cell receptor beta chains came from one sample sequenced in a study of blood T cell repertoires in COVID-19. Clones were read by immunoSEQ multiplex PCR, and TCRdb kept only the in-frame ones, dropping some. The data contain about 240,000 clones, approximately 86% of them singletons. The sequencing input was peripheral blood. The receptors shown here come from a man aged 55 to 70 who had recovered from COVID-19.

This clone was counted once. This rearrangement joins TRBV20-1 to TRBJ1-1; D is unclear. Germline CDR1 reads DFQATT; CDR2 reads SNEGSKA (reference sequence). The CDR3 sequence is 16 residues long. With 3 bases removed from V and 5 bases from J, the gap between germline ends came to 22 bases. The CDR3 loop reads CSASPTGRLLGTEAFF. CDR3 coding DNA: TGCAGTGCTAGTCCCACCGGCAGGCTTCTCGGAACTGAAGCTTTCTTT.

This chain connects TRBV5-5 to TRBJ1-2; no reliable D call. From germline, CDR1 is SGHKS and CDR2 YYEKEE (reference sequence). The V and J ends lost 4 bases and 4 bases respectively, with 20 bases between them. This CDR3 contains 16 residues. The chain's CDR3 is CASSRILASSVYGYTF. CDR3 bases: TGTGCCAGCAGCCGAATCCTAGCCTCATCTGTCTATGGCTACACCTTC.

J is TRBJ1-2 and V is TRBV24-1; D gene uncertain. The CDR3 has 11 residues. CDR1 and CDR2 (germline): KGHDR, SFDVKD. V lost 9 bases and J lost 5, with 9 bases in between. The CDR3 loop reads CATESEYGYTF. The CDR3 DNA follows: TGTGCCACCGAGTCTGAGTATGGCTACACCTTC.

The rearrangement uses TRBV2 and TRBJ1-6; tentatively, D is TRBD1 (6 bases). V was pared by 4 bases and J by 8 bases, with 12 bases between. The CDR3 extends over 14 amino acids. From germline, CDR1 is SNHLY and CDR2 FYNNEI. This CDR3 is CASSVVRTDSPLHF. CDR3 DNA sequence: TGTGCCAGCAGTGTGGTCCGGACAGATTCACCCCTCCACTTT. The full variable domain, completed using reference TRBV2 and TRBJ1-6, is EPEVTQTPSHQVTQMGQEVILRCVPISNHLYFYWYRQILGQKVEFLVSFYNNEISEKSEIFDDQFSVERPDGSNFTLKIRSTKLEDSAMYFCASSVVRTDSPLHFGNGTRLTVT.

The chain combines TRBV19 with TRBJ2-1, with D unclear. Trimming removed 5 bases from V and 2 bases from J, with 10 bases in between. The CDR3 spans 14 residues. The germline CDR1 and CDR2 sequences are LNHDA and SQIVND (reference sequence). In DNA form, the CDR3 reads TGTGCCAGTAGTCAAGGAGCAACCTACAATGAGCAGTTCTTC. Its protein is CASSQGATYNEQFF.

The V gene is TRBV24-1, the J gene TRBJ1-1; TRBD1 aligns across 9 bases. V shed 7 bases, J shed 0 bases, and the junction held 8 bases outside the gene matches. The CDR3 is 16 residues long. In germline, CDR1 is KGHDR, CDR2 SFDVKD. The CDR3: CATRAPGQGMNTEAFF. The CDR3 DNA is TGTGCCACCAGGGCCCCGGGACAGGGAATGAACACTGAAGCTTTCTTT.

DNA of the CDR3: TGTGCCAGCAGCCAAGCCTCTGGCTGGCGGGGGGGCTCAGATACGCAGTATTTT. It encodes CASSQASGWRGGSDTQYF. This chain links TRBV3-1 (or the pseudogene TRBV3-2) with TRBJ2-3; 9 nucleotides align to TRBD2. Per germline, CDR1 LGHDT and CDR2 YNNKEL (reference sequence). The junction had 12 bases not matched to a gene; V was cut back by 1 base and J by 4 bases. The CDR3 consists of 18 residues.

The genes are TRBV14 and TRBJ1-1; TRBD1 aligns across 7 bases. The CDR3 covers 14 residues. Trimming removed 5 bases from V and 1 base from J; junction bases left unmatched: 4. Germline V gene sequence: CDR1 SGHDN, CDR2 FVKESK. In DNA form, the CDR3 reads TGTGCCAGCAGCAAACGACAGGGGAACACTGAAGCTTTCTTT. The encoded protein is CASSKRQGNTEAFF.

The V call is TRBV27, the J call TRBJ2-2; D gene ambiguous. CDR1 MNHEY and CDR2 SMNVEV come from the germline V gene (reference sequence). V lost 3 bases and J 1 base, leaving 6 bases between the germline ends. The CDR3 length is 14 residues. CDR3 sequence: CASSFSRNTGELFF. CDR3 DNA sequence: TGTGCCAGCAGTTTTAGCCGGAACACCGGGGAGCTGTTTTTT.

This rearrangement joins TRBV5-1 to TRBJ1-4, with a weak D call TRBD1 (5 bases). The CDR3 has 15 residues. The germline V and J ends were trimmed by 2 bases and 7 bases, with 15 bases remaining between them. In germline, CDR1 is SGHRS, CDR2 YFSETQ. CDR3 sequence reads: CASSFIGQGSEKLFF. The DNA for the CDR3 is TGCGCCAGCAGCTTTATCGGTCAGGGTAGTGAAAAACTGTTTTTT.

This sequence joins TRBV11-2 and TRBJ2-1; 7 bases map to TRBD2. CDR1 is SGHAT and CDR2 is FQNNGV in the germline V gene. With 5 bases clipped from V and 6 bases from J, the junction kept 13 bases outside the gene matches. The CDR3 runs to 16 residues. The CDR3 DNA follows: TGTGCCAGCAGCGACGATGGCCTAGCGGTAGGCAATGAGCAGTTCTTC. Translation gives CASSDDGLAVGNEQFF.

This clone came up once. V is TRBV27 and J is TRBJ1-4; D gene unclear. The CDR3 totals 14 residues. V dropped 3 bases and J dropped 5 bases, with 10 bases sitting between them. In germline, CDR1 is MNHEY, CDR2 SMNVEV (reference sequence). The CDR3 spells CASSFSMRNEKLFF. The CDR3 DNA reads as TGTGCCAGCAGTTTTAGTATGCGGAATGAAAAACTGTTTTTT.

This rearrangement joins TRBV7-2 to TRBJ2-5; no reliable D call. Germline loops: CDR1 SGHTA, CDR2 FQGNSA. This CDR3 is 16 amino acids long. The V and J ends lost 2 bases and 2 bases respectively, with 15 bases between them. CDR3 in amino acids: CASSLLPASLQETQYF. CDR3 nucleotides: TGTGCCAGCAGCTTACTTCCTGCAAGCCTTCAAGAGACCCAGTACTTC.

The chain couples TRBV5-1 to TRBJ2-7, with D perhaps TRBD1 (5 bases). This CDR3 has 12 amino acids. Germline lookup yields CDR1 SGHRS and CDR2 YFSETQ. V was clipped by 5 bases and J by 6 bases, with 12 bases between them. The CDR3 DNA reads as TGCGCCAGCAGTCAGGGTTGGGGCGAGCAGTACGTC. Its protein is CASSQGWGEQYV.

CDR3 residues: CASSFTDFYEQYV. CDR3 sequence (DNA): TGTGCCAGCAGCTTTACAGATTTCTACGAGCAGTACGTC. V is TRBV7-9 and J is TRBJ2-7; no clear D. CDR1 and CDR2 (germline): SEHNR, FQNEAQ (reference sequence). The CDR3 consists of 13 residues. The V gene lost 3 bases and the J gene lost 3 bases, with 9 bases spanning the gap.

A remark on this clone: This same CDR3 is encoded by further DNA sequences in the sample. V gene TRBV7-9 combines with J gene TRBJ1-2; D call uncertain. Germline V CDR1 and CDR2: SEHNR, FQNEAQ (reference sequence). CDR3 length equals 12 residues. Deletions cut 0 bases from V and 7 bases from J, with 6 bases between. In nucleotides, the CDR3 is TGTGCCAGCAGCTTAGCCCCCCGTGGCTACACCTTC. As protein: CASSLAPRGYTF. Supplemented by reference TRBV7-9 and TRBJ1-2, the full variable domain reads DTGVSQNPRHKITKRGQNVTFRCDPISEHNRLYWYRQTLGQGPEFLTYFQNEAQLEKSRLLSDRFSAERPKGSFSTLEIQRTEQGDSAMYLCASSLAPRGYTFGSGTRLTVV.

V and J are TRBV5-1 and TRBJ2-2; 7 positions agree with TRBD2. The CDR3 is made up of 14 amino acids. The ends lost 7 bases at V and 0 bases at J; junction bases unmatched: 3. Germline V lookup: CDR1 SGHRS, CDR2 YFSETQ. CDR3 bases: TGCGCCAGCGAACGGGGGGCGAACACCGGGGAGCTGTTTTTT. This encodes CASERGANTGELFF.

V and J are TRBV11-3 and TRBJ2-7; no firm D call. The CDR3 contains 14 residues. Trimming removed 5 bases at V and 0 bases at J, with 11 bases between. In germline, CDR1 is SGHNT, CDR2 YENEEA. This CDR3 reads CASSQSRNSYEQYF. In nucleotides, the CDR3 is TGTGCCAGCAGCCAAAGCAGGAACTCCTACGAGCAGTACTTC. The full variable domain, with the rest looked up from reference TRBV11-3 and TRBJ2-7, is EAGVVQSPRYKIIEKKQPVAFWCNPISGHNTLYWYLQNLGQGPELLIRYENEEAVDDSQLPKDRFSAERLKGVDSTLKIQPAELGDSAVYLCASSQSRNSYEQYFGPGTRLTVT.

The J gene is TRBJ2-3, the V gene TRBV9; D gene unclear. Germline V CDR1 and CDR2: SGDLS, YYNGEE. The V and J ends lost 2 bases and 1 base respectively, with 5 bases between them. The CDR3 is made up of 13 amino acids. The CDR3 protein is CASSVSGTDTQYF. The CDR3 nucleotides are TGTGCCAGCAGCGTGAGCGGCACAGATACGCAGTATTTT.

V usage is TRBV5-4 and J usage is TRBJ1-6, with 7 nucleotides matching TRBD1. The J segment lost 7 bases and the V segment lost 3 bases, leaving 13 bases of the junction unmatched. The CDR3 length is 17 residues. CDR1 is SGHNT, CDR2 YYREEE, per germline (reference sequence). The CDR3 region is CASSSRKSGTANSPLHF. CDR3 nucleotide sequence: TGTGCCAGCAGCTCTCGTAAATCCGGGACAGCAAATTCACCCCTCCACTTT.

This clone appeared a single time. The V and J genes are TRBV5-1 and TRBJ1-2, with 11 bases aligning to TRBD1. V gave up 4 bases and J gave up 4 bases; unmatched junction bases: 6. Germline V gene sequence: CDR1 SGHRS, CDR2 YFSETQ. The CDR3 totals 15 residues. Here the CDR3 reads CASSTGQGAGYGYTF. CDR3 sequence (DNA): TGCGCCAGCAGCACCGGACAGGGGGCGGGCTATGGCTACACCTTC.

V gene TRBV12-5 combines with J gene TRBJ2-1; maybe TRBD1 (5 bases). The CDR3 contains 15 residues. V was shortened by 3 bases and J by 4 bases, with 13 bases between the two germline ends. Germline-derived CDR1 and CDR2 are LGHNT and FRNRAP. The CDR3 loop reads CASGFQGIGYNEQFF. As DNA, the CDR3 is TGTGCTAGTGGTTTTCAGGGAATTGGATACAATGAGCAGTTCTTC. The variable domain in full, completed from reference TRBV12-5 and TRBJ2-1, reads DARVTQTPRHKVTEMGQEVTMRCQPILGHNTVFWYRQTMMQGLELLAYFRNRAPLDDSGMPKDRFSAEMPDATLATLKIQPSEPRDSAVYFCASGFQGIGYNEQFFGPGTRLTVL.

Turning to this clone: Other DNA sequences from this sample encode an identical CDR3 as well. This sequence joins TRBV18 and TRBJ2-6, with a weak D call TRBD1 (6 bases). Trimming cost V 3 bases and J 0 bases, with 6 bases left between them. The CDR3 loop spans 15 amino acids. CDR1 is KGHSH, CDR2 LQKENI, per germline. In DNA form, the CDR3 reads TGTGCCAGCTCACCGACAGGCTCTGGGGCCAACGTCCTGACTTTC. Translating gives CASSPTGSGANVLTF.

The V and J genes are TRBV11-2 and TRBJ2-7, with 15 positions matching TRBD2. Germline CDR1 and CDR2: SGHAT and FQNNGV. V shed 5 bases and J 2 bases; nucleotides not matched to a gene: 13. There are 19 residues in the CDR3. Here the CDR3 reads CASSTRRDRTSGGAYEQYF. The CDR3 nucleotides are TGTGCCAGCAGCACCCGCCGGGACAGGACTAGCGGGGGGGCCTACGAGCAGTACTTC.

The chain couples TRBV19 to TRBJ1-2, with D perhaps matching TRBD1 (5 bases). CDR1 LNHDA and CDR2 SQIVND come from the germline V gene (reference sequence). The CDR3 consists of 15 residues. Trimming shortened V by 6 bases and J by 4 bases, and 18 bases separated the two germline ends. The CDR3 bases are TGTGCCAGTAGCCCAAGGGGATCGAGGAGCTATGGCTACACCTTC. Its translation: CASSPRGSRSYGYTF.

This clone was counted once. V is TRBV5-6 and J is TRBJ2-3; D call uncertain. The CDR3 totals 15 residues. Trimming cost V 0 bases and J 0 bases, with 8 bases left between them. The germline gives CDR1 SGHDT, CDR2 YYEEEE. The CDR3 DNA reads TGTGCCAGCAGCTTGGGACTCACGAGCACAGATACGCAGTATTTT. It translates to CASSLGLTSTDTQYF.

The CDR3 DNA is TGTGCCAGCAGCTTTACTAGTAGCACAGATACGCAGTATTTT. Protein sequence: CASSFTSSTDTQYF. The rearrangement links TRBV11-2 to TRBJ2-3, with D maybe TRBD2 (5 bases). Looked up from germline, CDR1 is SGHAT and CDR2 is FQNNGV. The V end lost 3 bases, the J end lost 0 bases, and 7 bases lay between the germline ends. The CDR3 is 14 residues long.

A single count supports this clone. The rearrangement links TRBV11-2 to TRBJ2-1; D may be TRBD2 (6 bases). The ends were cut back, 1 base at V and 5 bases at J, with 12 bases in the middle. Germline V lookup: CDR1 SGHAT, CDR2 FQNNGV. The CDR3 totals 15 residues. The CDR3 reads CASSLVGGRHNEQFF. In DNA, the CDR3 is TGTGCCAGCAGCTTAGTAGGAGGGCGGCACAATGAGCAGTTCTTC.

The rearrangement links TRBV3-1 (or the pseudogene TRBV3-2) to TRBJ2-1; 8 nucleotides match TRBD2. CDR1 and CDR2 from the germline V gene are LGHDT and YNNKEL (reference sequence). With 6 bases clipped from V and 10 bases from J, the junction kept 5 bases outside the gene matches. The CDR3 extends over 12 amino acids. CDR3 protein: CASSPGTREQFF. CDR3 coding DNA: TGTGCCAGCAGTCCCGGGACTAGAGAGCAGTTCTTC.